This T cell receptor beta chain was obtained from a study of OX40 agonist ivuxolimab in advanced cancers. Trimming stripped 5 bases from V and 2 bases from J, with 13 bases between. This CDR3 contains 14 residues. Germline V lookup: CDR1 MNHEY, CDR2 SMNVEV (reference sequence). The protocol was immunoSEQ multiplex PCR, while the TCRdb copy is restricted to in-frame clones and leaves out a portion. Among just over 90,000 clones listed, roughly 90% were seen once. The rearrangement joins TRBV27 to TRBJ2-7; perhaps TRBD2 as D (6 bases). This TCR was sampled from an adult with an advanced solid tumor such as melanoma, head and neck, liver or kidney cancer. The specimen was CD4+ or CD8+ T cells sorted from blood, collected in a trial of the OX40 agonist ivuxolimab. CDR3 DNA sequence: TGTGCCAGCAGTCCCTCTGGAGGGGCCTACGAGCAGTACTTC. Amino acid sequence: CASSPSGGAYEQYF.